Presented here are 23 T cell receptor beta chains from one specimen sequenced in a study of post-analysis software for immune sequencing data. Study-wide points: Patients had higher frequencies than controls of five or six TRBV segments, including TRBV5-6, TRBV5-1 and TRBV20-1.

Researchers reported that TCR beta cDNA libraries carried unique molecular identifiers. Each CDR3 protein gets one entry after TCRdb re-called the PCR reads with MiXCR. The data contain approximately 660,000 distinct CDR3 sequences, more than 50% of them seen just once; the ten biggest clones take up around 10%. What these receptors recognize is not known. Sequenced input: blood. The receptors shown here come from a girl aged 2 to 9 with multiple sclerosis.

This rearrangement joins TRBV7-9 to TRBJ2-2; 12 bases are shared with TRBD2. After removal of 8 bases from V and 0 bases from J, the junction contained 7 bases not matched to a gene. Germline CDR1 reads SEHNR; CDR2 reads FQNEAQ (reference sequence). The CDR3 has 17 amino acids. The chain's CDR3 is CASHSLAGGPNTGELFF. CDR3 bases: TGTGCCAGCCATTCTCTAGCGGGAGGGCCGAACACCGGGGAGCTGTTTTTT.

This clonotype was seen more than once but under ten times. This chain connects TRBV29-1 to TRBJ1-1; no reliable D call. V was pared by 6 bases and J by 0 bases, with 23 bases between. Per the germline V gene, CDR1 is SQVTM and CDR2 is ANQGSEA. This CDR3 has 17 amino acids. The CDR3 DNA reads TGCAGCGTCCCCAAAGGCATCCTAATGGGTGTGAACACTGAAGCTTTCTTT. Encoded protein: CSVPKGILMGVNTEAFF.

The chain is built from TRBV5-1 and TRBJ2-3; possible D gene TRBD2, 6 bases. Germline-derived CDR1 and CDR2 are SGHRS and YFSETQ. V lost 1 base, J lost 1 base, and 10 bases lay in between. This CDR3 contains 15 residues. The CDR3 region is CASSLTGEGTDTQYF. CDR3 DNA: TGCGCCAGCAGCTTGACGGGGGAAGGCACAGATACGCAGTATTTT.

This clonotype appeared a few times. The genes are TRBV10-2 and TRBJ2-6; 11 bases fit TRBD1. Trimming at V came to 8 bases and at J to 4 bases, leaving 7 bases not matched to a gene. There are 16 residues in the CDR3. Germline CDR1 reads WSHSY; CDR2 reads SAAADI. The CDR3 here is CASCRDRGSGANVLTF. The CDR3 DNA follows: TGCGCCAGCTGCCGGGACAGGGGGTCCGGGGCCAACGTCCTGACTTTC.

Written as DNA, the CDR3 is TGCAGCGCCTTGAGTGAAAAACTGTTTTTT. Translation gives CSALSEKLFF. This sequence joins TRBV29-1 and TRBJ1-4; D remains unclear. The CDR3 is 10 amino acids. The germline V and J ends were trimmed by 7 bases and 7 bases, with 7 bases remaining between them. Looked up from germline, CDR1 is SQVTM and CDR2 is ANQGSEA.

This clonotype came up a few times. The V and J genes are TRBV12-3 or TRBV12-4 and TRBJ1-1, with 11 bases identical to TRBD1. This CDR3 has 18 residues. With V trimmed by 6 bases and J by 0 bases, 12 bases remained unmatched. This CDR3 reads CASRPRTGGSTMNTEAFF. CDR3 in DNA: TGTGCCAGCAGGCCACGGACAGGGGGCTCGACGATGAACACTGAAGCTTTCTTT.

The V and J genes are TRBV24-1 and TRBJ2-3; TRBD1 agrees at 11 bases. The CDR3 runs 15 residues. CDR1 and CDR2 from the germline V gene are KGHDR and SFDVKD. V shed 2 bases, J shed 4 bases, and the junction held 1 base outside the gene matches. In DNA, the CDR3 is TGTGCCACCAGTGATTGGACAGGGGGCGCAGATACGCAGTATTTT. Translated, it gives CATSDWTGGADTQYF.

The rearrangement joins TRBV10-3 to TRBJ2-2, with TRBD1 identical over 9 bases. CDR1 is ENHRY, CDR2 SYGVKD, per germline. CDR3 length: 16 amino acids. Losses at the gene ends were 4 bases for V and 4 bases for J; bases not matched to a gene: 7. The CDR3 DNA sequence: TGTGCCATCAGTGCACGGGACAGGGCTCCCACCGGGGAGCTGTTTTTT. The encoded protein is CAISARDRAPTGELFF.

The chain joins TRBV10-3 to TRBJ2-3; 16 bases match TRBD2. V lost 6 bases to trimming and J lost 5 bases; unmatched junction nucleotides: 11. This CDR3 comprises 18 residues. Germline CDR1 reads ENHRY; CDR2 reads SYGVKD. The CDR3 sequence: CAIRPGLAGGRYIDTQYF. CDR3 sequence (DNA): TGTGCCATCAGGCCGGGACTAGCGGGAGGGAGGTACATAGATACGCAGTATTTT.

This rearrangement joins TRBV5-1 to TRBJ2-5, with 7 bases lining up with TRBD1. The CDR3 runs 14 residues. Germline values: CDR1 SGHRS, CDR2 YFSETQ. With V trimmed by 2 bases and J by 5 bases, 6 bases remained unmatched. This CDR3 is CASSLDRAIETQYF. CDR3 nucleotide sequence: TGCGCCAGCAGCTTAGACAGGGCAATTGAGACCCAGTACTTC.

The chain couples TRBV6-5 to TRBJ2-4; 14 bases map to TRBD2. The J call may be faulty, since TRBJ2-7 better matches the DNA end. The CDR3 runs 16 residues. CDR1 is MNHEY and CDR2 is SVGAGI in the germline V gene. The CDR3 protein is CASSLTSGRALGEQYF. CDR3 nucleotides: TGTGCCAGCAGTCTGACTAGCGGGAGGGCCTTAGGCGAGCAGTACTTC.

This clonotype was counted only a few times. Being one base from a much bigger clone, this may be a read error. The V and J genes are TRBV11-2 and TRBJ2-1; perhaps TRBD2 as D (5 bases). CDR3 size: 15 residues. Deletions cut 1 base from V and 0 bases from J, with 7 bases between. The germline V gene encodes CDR1 SGHAT and CDR2 FQNNGV. The CDR3 DNA is TGTGCCAGCAGCTTAGGGGAGAGCTCCTACAATGAGCAGTTCTTC. Protein: CASSLGESSYNEQFF.

The chain combines TRBV29-1 with TRBJ1-4; D is uncertain. The CDR3 has 13 amino acids. Trimming took 5 bases from V and 8 from J, leaving 15 bases between them. Germline V gene lookup returns CDR1 SQVTM and CDR2 ANQGSEA. CDR3 sequence (DNA): TGCAGCGTTTTAAGCCGGGGAACGGAAAAACTGTTTTTT. Its translation: CSVLSRGTEKLFF.

This sequence joins TRBV11-2 and TRBJ2-1; D is undetermined. V was clipped by 2 bases and J by 9 bases, with 11 bases between them. CDR3 length: 13 amino acids. CDR1 and CDR2 from the germline V gene are SGHAT and FQNNGV. In DNA, the CDR3 is TGTGCCAGCAGCTTACTAGGGCAGAGTGAGCAGTTCTTC. This encodes CASSLLGQSEQFF.

The genes are TRBV7-9 and TRBJ1-2; 7 bases line up with TRBD1. The J segment lost 7 bases and the V segment lost 11 bases, leaving 10 bases of the junction unmatched. Looked up from germline, CDR1 is SEHNR and CDR2 is FQNEAQ (reference sequence). The CDR3 runs 12 residues. The CDR3 coding sequence is TGTGCCCTCGGGGGTACAGGGGCTGGCTACACCTTC. Protein product: CALGGTGAGYTF.

V is TRBV20-1 and J is TRBJ2-1, with D possibly being TRBD1 (5 bases). Germline CDR1 DFQATT, CDR2 SNEGSKA (reference sequence). The CDR3 loop spans 14 amino acids. V lost 0 bases, J lost 5 bases, and 11 bases lay in between. CDR3 residues: CSAREPGQNNEQFF. DNA of the CDR3: TGCAGTGCTAGAGAGCCCGGACAAAACAATGAGCAGTTCTTC.

The chain uses TRBV12-3 or TRBV12-4 and TRBJ1-4; D is possibly TRBD1 (6 bases). There are 14 residues in the CDR3. Between the trimmed V and J ends, which lost 4 bases and 8 bases, there was a span of 14 bases. CDR3 nucleotides: TGTGCCAGCAGTTCAAACCCGGACAGAGAAAAACTGTTTTTT. Translation gives CASSSNPDREKLFF.

The chain recombines TRBV4-1 with TRBJ2-6; 7 bases line up with TRBD1. The V and J ends lost 4 bases and 3 bases, in that order; junction bases with no gene match: 6. CDR1 MGHRA and CDR2 YSYEKL come from the germline V gene. The CDR3 totals 16 residues. CDR3: CASSRITGDGANVLTF. CDR3 DNA sequence: TGCGCCAGCAGCCGCATCACAGGGGATGGGGCCAACGTCCTGACTTTC.

The rearrangement joins TRBV20-1 to TRBJ2-1; D perhaps matches TRBD2 (6 bases). The V gene's germline CDR1 is DFQATT and CDR2 SNEGSKA (reference sequence). With 2 bases removed from V and 4 bases from J, the gap between germline ends came to 24 bases. This CDR3 has 18 residues. The CDR3 sequence is CSARPLTGTSPGYNEQFF. In DNA form, the CDR3 reads TGCAGTGCTAGACCTCTCACCGGGACTTCCCCTGGGTACAATGAGCAGTTCTTC.

The chain has TRBV9 and TRBJ2-7; the match to TRBD1 covers 8 bases. The CDR3 sequence is 16 residues long. Germline V lookup: CDR1 SGDLS, CDR2 YYNGEE. The junction had 13 bases not matched to a gene; V was cut back by 3 bases and J by 5 bases. The CDR3 DNA is TGTGCCAGCAGCGAGGGACGAATACGACAGGGGCACGAGCAGTACTTC. This gives the protein CASSEGRIRQGHEQYF.

The CDR3 loop reads CASSHGGGNAASNEQFF. The DNA for the CDR3 is TGTGCCAGCTCACACGGCGGGGGTAATGCCGCTTCCAATGAGCAGTTCTTC. The chain has TRBV18 and TRBJ2-1; 7 nucleotides line up with TRBD2. Unmatched junction bases numbered 15, after V lost 4 bases and J lost 6 bases. CDR1 and CDR2 from the germline V gene are KGHSH and LQKENI. CDR3 length: 17 amino acids.

The chain carries TRBV6-2 or TRBV6-3 and TRBJ2-1; TRBD2 might be the D (5 bases). Germline V gene lookup returns CDR1 MNHEY and CDR2 SVGEGT. V shed 0 bases and J shed 0 bases, with 9 bases lying between them. This CDR3 has 16 residues. CDR3 DNA: TGTGCCAGCAGTTACTCCTTCAGCGGCTCCTACAATGAGCAGTTCTTC. This codes for CASSYSFSGSYNEQFF.

This clonotype was observed a handful of times. The V gene is TRBV29-1, the J gene TRBJ2-1; D unresolved. The germline CDR1 and CDR2 sequences are SQVTM and ANQGSEA. There are 14 residues in the CDR3. V was clipped by 4 bases and J by 0 bases, with 10 bases between them. CDR3 in amino acids: CSVVNTSSYNEQFF. DNA of the CDR3: TGCAGCGTTGTAAACACGAGCTCCTACAATGAGCAGTTCTTC.